This entry lists 23 T cell receptor beta chains sequenced from one sample in a study of blood T cell repertoires in COVID-19. Only in-frame clones appear in the TCRdb table, and some are missing; sequencing was by immunoSEQ multiplex PCR. The repertoire holds roughly 150,000 clones, with roughly 81% as singletons. Sequenced sample: peripheral blood. The receptors derive from a woman in her 50s with COVID-19, enrolled during active disease.

This clone showed up just once. The chain uses TRBV24-1 and TRBJ2-3; tentative D call: TRBD1 (5 bases). In germline, CDR1 is KGHDR, CDR2 SFDVKD. The CDR3 consists of 17 residues. Between the trimmed V and J ends, which lost 12 bases and 1 base, there was a span of 25 bases. Written as DNA, the CDR3 is TGTGCCTCCGTGGACCAGGACACTAAAAACGGCACAGATACGCAGTATTTT. This gives the protein CASVDQDTKNGTDTQYF.

This chain links TRBV27 with TRBJ1-2, with 9 nucleotides matching TRBD1. Germline lookup yields CDR1 MNHEY and CDR2 SMNVEV (reference sequence). The V segment lost 5 bases and the J segment 0 bases; nucleotides outside the gene matches: 7. The CDR3 contains 16 residues. The CDR3, as DNA: TGTGCCAGCAGTCATTGGGACAGGGATACTAACTATGGCTACACCTTC. Translated, it gives CASSHWDRDTNYGYTF.

The chain carries TRBV5-1 and TRBJ2-6; TRBD2 aligns across 7 bases. This CDR3 is built from 15 residues. The germline CDR1 and CDR2 sequences are SGHRS and YFSETQ. The V and J ends lost 7 bases and 3 bases, in that order; junction bases with no gene match: 7. CDR3 sequence (DNA): TGCGCCAGCTCCGGGGGAGGGAGTGGGGCCAACGTCCTGACTTTC. Translated: CASSGGGSGANVLTF.

This clone was detected only once. The chain carries TRBV2 and TRBJ2-1, with 10 bases aligning to TRBD1. The CDR3 loop spans 15 amino acids. V shed 1 base and J 7 bases; nucleotides not matched to a gene: 4. Germline V lookup: CDR1 SNHLY, CDR2 FYNNEI. DNA for the CDR3: TGTGCCAGCAGTGAAGTGGGACAGGGGAGGAATGAGCAGTTCTTC. Encoded protein: CASSEVGQGRNEQFF.

The chain couples TRBV7-3 to TRBJ1-5; 7 nucleotides line up with TRBD1. CDR3 size: 13 residues. Germline CDR1 and CDR2: SGHTA and FQGTGA. V dropped 2 bases and J dropped 5; count of bases not matched to a gene: 0. The CDR3 spells CASSLDRDQPQHF. CDR3 DNA sequence: TGTGCCAGCAGCTTAGACAGGGATCAGCCCCAGCATTTT.

This clone was detected only a few times. V is TRBV5-1 and J is TRBJ1-6, with D hard to call. V dropped 0 bases and J dropped 0 bases, with 10 bases sitting between them. Germline assignment: CDR1 SGHRS and CDR2 YFSETQ. The CDR3 runs 17 residues. The CDR3 reads CASSLDGSSSYNSPLHF. DNA for the CDR3: TGCGCCAGCAGCTTGGACGGATCTAGCTCCTATAATTCACCCCTCCACTTT.

The chain has TRBV11-2 and TRBJ2-7, with 7 bases fitting TRBD2. Germline CDR1 reads SGHAT; CDR2 reads FQNNGV. The CDR3 extends over 15 amino acids. The J segment lost 4 bases and the V segment lost 0 bases, leaving 6 bases of the junction unmatched. CDR3 loop: CASSLEAGNSYEQYF. For the CDR3, the DNA is TGTGCCAGCAGCTTAGAAGCGGGGAATAGTTACGAGCAGTACTTC.

The chain links TRBV4-1 to TRBJ2-5; 10 bases are a match to TRBD2. Trimming cost V 2 bases and J 4 bases; bases outside gene matches: 13. The germline V gene has CDR1 MGHRA and CDR2 YSYEKL. This CDR3 is built from 18 residues. The CDR3 here is CASSQSGTSEPARETQYF. The DNA for the CDR3 is TGCGCCAGCAGCCAAAGTGGGACTAGCGAACCAGCAAGAGAGACCCAGTACTTC.

The chain links TRBV27 to TRBJ2-3, with 7 bases identical to TRBD2. In germline, CDR1 is MNHEY, CDR2 SMNVEV (reference sequence). The CDR3 has 19 residues. V trimming: 6 bases; J trimming: 1 base; junction bases outside the gene matches: 19. The CDR3 protein is CASRSPWGGNAGGTDTQYF. For the CDR3, the DNA is TGTGCCAGCAGATCCCCCTGGGGGGGGAACGCCGGGGGCACAGATACGCAGTATTTT.

CDR3 nucleotides: TGTGCCAGCATCGATCAGGGGGCGCCGAGCTATGGCTACACCTTC. Protein sequence: CASIDQGAPSYGYTF. The rearrangement uses TRBV6-5 and TRBJ1-2; 8 positions match TRBD1. The V and J ends lost 7 bases and 4 bases, in that order; junction bases with no gene match: 11. The CDR3 runs to 15 residues. CDR1 MNHEY and CDR2 SVGAGI come from the germline V gene.

The rearrangement uses TRBV9 and TRBJ2-2; 8 positions match TRBD2. CDR1 and CDR2 from the germline V gene are SGDLS and YYNGEE. V lost 2 bases to trimming and J lost 1 base; unmatched junction nucleotides: 10. The CDR3 is 18 amino acids. This chain's CDR3 is CASSVLRTSGGNTGELFF. The CDR3 DNA sequence: TGTGCCAGCAGCGTCCTTAGAACTAGCGGAGGGAACACCGGGGAGCTGTTTTTT.

This chain connects TRBV6-1 to TRBJ2-3; the match to TRBD2 covers 12 bases. This CDR3 spans 15 amino acids. V shed 3 bases and J 7 bases; nucleotides not matched to a gene: 5. Germline values: CDR1 MNHNS, CDR2 SASEGT. The chain's CDR3 is CASSELAGGPYTQYF. CDR3 sequence (DNA): TGTGCCAGCAGTGAGCTAGCGGGGGGGCCATATACGCAGTATTTT.

The rearrangement uses TRBV6-6 and TRBJ1-5; no reliable D call. The CDR3 is 13 residues long. V gave up 5 bases and J gave up 0 bases, with 5 bases separating them. CDR1 MNHNY and CDR2 SVGAGI come from the germline V gene (reference sequence). The CDR3 spells CASSPNSNQPQHF. The CDR3 bases are TGTGCCAGCAGTCCAAATAGCAATCAGCCCCAGCATTTT.

The rearrangement links TRBV5-1 to TRBJ2-5; D may be TRBD1 (6 bases). The CDR3 consists of 15 residues. Between the trimmed V and J ends, which lost 0 bases and 2 bases, there was a span of 11 bases. Germline values: CDR1 SGHRS, CDR2 YFSETQ. The CDR3 is CASSLGTETQETQYF. The CDR3 DNA sequence: TGCGCCAGCAGCTTGGGGACAGAAACACAAGAGACCCAGTACTTC.

The rearrangement joins TRBV6-5 to TRBJ2-5, with 13 bases aligning to TRBD2. The CDR3 is 15 residues long. After removal of 5 bases from V and 2 bases from J, the junction contained 2 bases not matched to a gene. Germline-derived CDR1 and CDR2 are MNHEY and SVGAGI. The DNA for the CDR3 is TGTGCCAGCAGTCCGGGACTAGCGGGGCAAGAGACCCAGTACTTC. Translated: CASSPGLAGQETQYF.

This chain joins TRBV19 and TRBJ2-5; 8 bases line up with TRBD1. There are 14 residues in the CDR3. Trimming cost V 4 bases and J 1 base; bases outside gene matches: 2. Germline V lookup: CDR1 LNHDA, CDR2 SQIVND (reference sequence). The CDR3 here is CASSTGQGQETQYF. CDR3 coding DNA: TGTGCCAGTAGTACCGGACAGGGCCAAGAGACCCAGTACTTC.

This rearrangement joins TRBV9 to TRBJ2-2, with 12 bases matching TRBD2. This CDR3 spans 18 amino acids. V was clipped by 4 bases and J by 2 bases; unmatched bases: 9. CDR1 and CDR2 from the germline V gene are SGDLS and YYNGEE. The DNA for the CDR3 is TGTGCCAGCAGCCGTAATCCACTAGCGGGGGGCAACACCGGGGAGCTGTTTTTT. It specifies CASSRNPLAGGNTGELFF.

This sequence joins TRBV11-3 and TRBJ2-7; D is uncertain. The CDR3 length is 13 residues. From germline, CDR1 is SGHNT and CDR2 YENEEA. Between the trimmed V and J ends, which lost 3 bases and 2 bases, there was a span of 8 bases. CDR3 amino acids: CASSLQAAYEQYF. CDR3 coding DNA: TGTGCCAGCAGCTTGCAAGCTGCCTACGAGCAGTACTTC.

This clone was picked up many times. The chain uses TRBV28 and TRBJ1-5, with D perhaps TRBD1 (6 bases). Per germline, CDR1 MDHEN and CDR2 SYDVKM. CDR3 length: 16 amino acids. Trimming left V 1 base short and J 3 bases short, with 13 bases between. CDR3 in amino acids: CASSLSTGTLNQPQHF. The CDR3, as DNA: TGTGCCAGCAGTTTATCCACAGGGACCCTCAATCAGCCCCAGCATTTT.

This clone appeared once. J is TRBJ2-7 and V is TRBV6-5; weak D call: TRBD1 (5 bases). Germline values: CDR1 MNHEY, CDR2 SVGAGI. CDR3 size: 15 residues. V lost 3 bases to trimming and J lost 4 bases, with 16 bases between them. CDR3 sequence (DNA): TGTGCCAGCAGTTATGGGCAGGGCCCACATTACGAGCAGTACTTC. Translated, it gives CASSYGQGPHYEQYF.

The J gene is TRBJ1-5, the V gene TRBV19; TRBD1 agrees at 9 bases. Germline V lookup: CDR1 LNHDA, CDR2 SQIVND (reference sequence). Losses at the gene ends were 4 bases for V and 4 bases for J; bases not matched to a gene: 8. The CDR3 has 16 residues. The CDR3 sequence: CASSNGQGMGNQPQHF. Here the CDR3 DNA reads TGTGCCAGTAGTAATGGACAGGGGATGGGGAATCAGCCCCAGCATTTT.

This clone was detected only once. The chain links TRBV19 to TRBJ2-3; 8 bases agree with TRBD2. CDR1 LNHDA and CDR2 SQIVND come from the germline V gene (reference sequence). The J segment lost 6 bases and the V segment lost 6 bases, leaving 8 bases of the junction unmatched. The CDR3 sequence is 14 residues long. The CDR3 reads CASRLAGISDTQYF. As DNA, the CDR3 is TGTGCCAGTAGATTAGCGGGAATATCTGATACGCAGTATTTT.

V is TRBV28 and J is TRBJ2-1; perhaps TRBD2 as D (5 bases). CDR3 size: 13 residues. Deletions cut 2 bases from V and 8 bases from J, with 10 bases between. Germline CDR1 MDHEN, CDR2 SYDVKM. CDR3 DNA sequence: TGTGCCAGCAGTTTAAGGCTAGCCTATGAGCAGTTCTTC. Protein product: CASSLRLAYEQFF.